The clone carrying this T cell receptor beta chain showed up just a few times. Method: immunoSEQ multiplex PCR; TCRdb's copy keeps in-frame clones and lacks some. The profile shows about 42,000 clones, roughly nine tenths of them singletons. This sample was included in a study of T cell changes during pregnancy in multiple sclerosis. The germline V gene encodes CDR1 SGHAT and CDR2 FQDESV (reference sequence). Trimming at V came to 3 bases and at J to 1 base, leaving 6 bases not matched to a gene. This CDR3 has 16 amino acids. The genes are TRBV11-1 and TRBJ2-3; TRBD1 matches 8 bases. Here the sequenced sample was CD4+ T cells from peripheral blood mononuclear cells, taken in the second trimester of pregnancy. The clonotype comes from a female donor with multiple sclerosis, enrolled in a pregnancy study. The CDR3 nucleotides are TGTGCCAGCAGCTTTTTGGGGACAGGCCGCACAGATACGCAGTATTTT. This translates into CASSFLGTGRTDTQYF.